The source of this T cell receptor beta chain is a study of read filtering for tumor transcriptome and immune sequencing. In the study overall: DNase treatment preceded whole-transcriptome library preparation. RNA-seq yielded only roughly 80 to 1,300 TCR reads, IR-seq about 4 to 10.27 million.

Trimming cost V 4 bases and J 6 bases, with 7 bases left between them. This CDR3 is built from 11 residues. Germline V CDR1 and CDR2: DFQATT, SNEGSKA (reference sequence). Study observations and caveats: The CD138-negative fraction was mixed bone marrow immune cells, not pure T cells.

The library was built from 400 ng RNA with molecular barcoded adaptors for alpha/delta and beta/gamma chains. TCRdb re-called the reads through MiXCR, storing one row per CDR3 protein. This repertoire shows roughly 41,000 distinct CDR3 sequences, around 13% found once; its top ten account for 35% to 45%. This clonotype was counted at least ten times. What it binds is unknown. This rearrangement joins TRBV20-1 to TRBJ2-1, with a possible D match to TRBD2 (5 bases). This clonotype was obtained from a donor older than 35 with multiple myeloma. The sequenced material came from a population of CD138-negative cells sorted from bone marrow. This CDR3 reads CSATSFNEQFF. Written as DNA, the CDR3 is TGCAGTGCTACTAGCTTCAATGAGCAGTTCTTC.